This T cell receptor (beta chain) is from a study of blood T cell repertoires in COVID-19. Looking at the study overall: PBMCs, B-cell-depleted T cells, or T cells were the source of the cDNA or gDNA that made up the material.

CDR1 LNHDA and CDR2 SQIVND come from the germline V gene (reference sequence). V was shortened by 3 bases and J by 3 bases, with 6 bases between the two germline ends. This CDR3 has 14 residues. The repertoire was sequenced with immunoSEQ multiplex PCR; TCRdb's copy has only in-frame clones and lacks some. The sample consists of 120,000 to 150,000 clones, around 84% of them appearing once. This sequence joins TRBV19 and TRBJ1-6; D remains unclear. The sequence was collected from a woman in her fifties or sixties who had been exposed to COVID-19. The sample taken for sequencing was PBMCs or T cells enriched from blood (not recorded which). The CDR3 protein is CASSMTIYNSPLHF. The CDR3 region has the DNA TGTGCCAGTAGTATGACTATCTATAATTCACCCCTCCACTTT.